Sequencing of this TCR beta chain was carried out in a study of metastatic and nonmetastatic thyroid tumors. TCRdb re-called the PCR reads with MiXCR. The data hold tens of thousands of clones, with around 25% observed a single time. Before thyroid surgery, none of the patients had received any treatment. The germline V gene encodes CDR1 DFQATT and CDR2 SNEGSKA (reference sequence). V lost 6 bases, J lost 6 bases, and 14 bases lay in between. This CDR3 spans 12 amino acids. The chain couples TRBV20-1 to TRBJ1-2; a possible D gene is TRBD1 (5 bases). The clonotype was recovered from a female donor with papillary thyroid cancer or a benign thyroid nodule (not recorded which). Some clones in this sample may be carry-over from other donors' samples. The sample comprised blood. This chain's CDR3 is CSAGEGLDGYTF. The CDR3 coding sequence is TGCAGTGCGGGCGAGGGGCTTGATGGCTACACCTTC.